This TCR beta chain was recorded in a study of shared clonotypes between healthy human individuals. The naive CD8 subset, CD45RO-negative cells positively selected for CCR7, excluded terminally differentiated effector memory CD45RA+ cells. Sequencing was performed with immunoSEQ multiplex PCR; in TCRdb, only in-frame clones are kept and a portion is missing. The sample carries millions of clones, less than 95% recorded once. This CDR3 is built from 17 residues. V trimming: 0 bases; J trimming: 1 base; junction bases outside the gene matches: 7. Germline CDR1 SGHAT, CDR2 FQNNGV. The chain employs TRBV11-2 and TRBJ2-5; 8 positions match TRBD2. This receptor was taken from a man younger than 35 in good health. The specimen was naive CD8+ T cells sorted from blood. DNA for the CDR3: TGTGCCAGCAGCTTAGATGAAGGGACTAGGCCCCAAGAGACCCAGTACTTC. This codes for CASSLDEGTRPQETQYF. The full variable domain, in which reference TRBV11-2 and TRBJ2-5 provide the parts outside the CDR3, is EAGVAQSPRYKIIEKRQSVAFWCNPISGHATLYWYQQILGQGPKLLIQFQNNGVVDDSQLPKDRFSAERLKGVDSTLKIQPAKLEDSAVYLCASSLDEGTRPQETQYFGPGTRLLVL.